This record looks at one T cell receptor (beta chain) sequence and its context. Its target is unknown. This specimen comes from a study of blood T cells in healthy people across ages. Findings and caveats of the study: The study lacked donor CMV status, which possibly confounded expanded clonotype changes.

PCR was performed a second time for roughly 7 to 12 cycles using a sample-barcoded 5' primer and a J-beta primer mix. TCRdb redid the calling of the 5' RACE reads with MiXCR, one entry per CDR3 protein. Of about 780,000 distinct CDR3 sequences in the sample, about half were seen once. CDR1 is SQVTM and CDR2 is ANQGSEA in the germline V gene. The CDR3 has 12 residues. V lost 7 bases, J lost 6 bases, and 7 bases stayed unmatched. This sequence was found in a man older than 75 in good health. This chain uses TRBV29-1 with TRBJ2-7; TRBD1 matches at 9 bases. The sample consisted of blood. This CDR3 reads CSGGTGMREQYF. As DNA, the CDR3 is TGCAGCGGCGGGACAGGGATGCGCGAGCAGTACTTC.